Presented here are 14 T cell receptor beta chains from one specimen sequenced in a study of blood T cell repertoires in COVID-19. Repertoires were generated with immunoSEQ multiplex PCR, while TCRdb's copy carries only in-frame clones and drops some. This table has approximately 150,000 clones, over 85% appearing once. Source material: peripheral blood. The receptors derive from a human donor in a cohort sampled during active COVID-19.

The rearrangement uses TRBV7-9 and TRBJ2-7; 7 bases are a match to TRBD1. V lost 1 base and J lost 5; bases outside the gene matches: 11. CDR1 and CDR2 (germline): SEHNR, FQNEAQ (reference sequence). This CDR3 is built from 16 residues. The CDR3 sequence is CASSLGYRGRAHEQYF. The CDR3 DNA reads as TGTGCCAGCAGCTTAGGCTACAGGGGAAGGGCCCACGAGCAGTACTTC.

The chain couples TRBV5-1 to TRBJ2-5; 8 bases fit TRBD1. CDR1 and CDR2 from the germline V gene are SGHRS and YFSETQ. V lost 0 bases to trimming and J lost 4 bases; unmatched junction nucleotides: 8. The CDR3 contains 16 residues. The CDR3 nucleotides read TGCGCCAGCAGCTTGGGTAGGACAGGGAGGCGAGAGACCCAGTACTTC. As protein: CASSLGRTGRRETQYF.

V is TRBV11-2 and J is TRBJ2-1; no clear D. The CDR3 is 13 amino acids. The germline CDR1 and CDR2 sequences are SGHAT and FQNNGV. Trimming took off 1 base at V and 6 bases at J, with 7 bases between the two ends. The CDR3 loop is CASSLGSGNEQFF. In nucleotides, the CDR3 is TGTGCCAGCAGCTTAGGGTCGGGCAATGAGCAGTTCTTC.

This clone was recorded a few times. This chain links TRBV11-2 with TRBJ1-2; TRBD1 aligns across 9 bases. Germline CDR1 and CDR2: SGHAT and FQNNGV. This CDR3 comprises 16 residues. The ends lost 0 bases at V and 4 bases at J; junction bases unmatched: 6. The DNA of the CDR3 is TGTGCCAGCAGCTTAGATTCCGGGACAGGGACCTATGGCTACACCTTC. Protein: CASSLDSGTGTYGYTF.

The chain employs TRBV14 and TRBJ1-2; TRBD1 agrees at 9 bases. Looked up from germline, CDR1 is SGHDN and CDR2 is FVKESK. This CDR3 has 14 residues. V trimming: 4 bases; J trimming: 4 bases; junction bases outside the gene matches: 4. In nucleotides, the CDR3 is TGTGCCAGCAGCCGACAGGGGGTAGGCTATGGCTACACCTTC. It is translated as CASSRQGVGYGYTF. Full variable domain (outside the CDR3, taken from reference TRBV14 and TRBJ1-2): EAGVTQFPSHSVIEKGQTVTLRCDPISGHDNLYWYRRVMGKEIKFLLHFVKESKQDESGMPNNRFLAERTGGTYSTLKVQPAELEDSGVYFCASSRQGVGYGYTFGSGTRLTVV.

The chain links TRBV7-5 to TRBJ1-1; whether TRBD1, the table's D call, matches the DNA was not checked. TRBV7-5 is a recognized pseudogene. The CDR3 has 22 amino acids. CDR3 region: CVRSNRSPLPRGEQWRNTEAFF. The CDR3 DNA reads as TGTGTCAGAAGCAATCGATCTCCACTACCCAGGGGTGAGCAATGGAGGAACACTGAAGCTTTCTTT.

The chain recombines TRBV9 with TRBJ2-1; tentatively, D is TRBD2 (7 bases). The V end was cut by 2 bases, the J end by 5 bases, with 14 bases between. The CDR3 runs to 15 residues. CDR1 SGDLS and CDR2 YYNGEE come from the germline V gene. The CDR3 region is CASSVGGGTHNEQFF. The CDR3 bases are TGTGCCAGCAGCGTTGGGGGGGGCACACACAATGAGCAGTTCTTC.

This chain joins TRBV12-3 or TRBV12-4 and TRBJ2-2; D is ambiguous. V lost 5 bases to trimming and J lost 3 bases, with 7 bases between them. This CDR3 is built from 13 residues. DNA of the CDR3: TGTGCCAGCAGTCGACACGACACCGGGGAGCTGTTTTTT. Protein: CASSRHDTGELFF.

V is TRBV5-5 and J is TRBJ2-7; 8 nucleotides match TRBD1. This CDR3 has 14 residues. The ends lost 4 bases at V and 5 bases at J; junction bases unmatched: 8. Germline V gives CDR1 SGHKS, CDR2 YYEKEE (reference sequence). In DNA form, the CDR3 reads TGTGCCAGCAGCCCTCGACAGGGGCAAGACGAGCAGTACTTC. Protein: CASSPRQGQDEQYF.

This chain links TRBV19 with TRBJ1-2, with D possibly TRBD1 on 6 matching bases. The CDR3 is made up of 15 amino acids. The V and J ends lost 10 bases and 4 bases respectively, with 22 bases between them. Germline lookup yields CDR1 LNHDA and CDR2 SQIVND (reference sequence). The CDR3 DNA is TGTGCCACCAGGGGTCCCGGGGTTCCTACCTATGGCTACACCTTC. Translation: CATRGPGVPTYGYTF.

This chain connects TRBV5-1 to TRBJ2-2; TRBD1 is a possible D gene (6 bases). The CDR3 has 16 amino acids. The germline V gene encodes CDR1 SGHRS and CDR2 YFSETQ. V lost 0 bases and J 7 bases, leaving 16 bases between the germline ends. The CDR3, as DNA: TGCGCCAGCAGCTTGGCCGCGCAGGGGATAGGCGGGGAGCTGTTTTTT. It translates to CASSLAAQGIGGELFF. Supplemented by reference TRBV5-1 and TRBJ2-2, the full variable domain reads KAGVTQTPRYLIKTRGQQVTLSCSPISGHRSVSWYQQTPGQGLQFLFEYFSETQRNKGNFPGRFSGRQFSNSRSEMNVSTLELGDSALYLCASSLAAQGIGGELFFGEGSRLTVL.

For the CDR3, the DNA is TGTGCCACCAGCATGGTGAAAGGGGCCACTGAAGCTTTCTTT. As protein: CATSMVKGATEAFF. This chain uses TRBV15 with TRBJ1-1, with a tentative D call TRBD1 (5 bases). Germline V gives CDR1 LNHNV, CDR2 YYDKDF (reference sequence). Trimming cost V 4 bases and J 4 bases, with 13 bases left between them. The CDR3 extends over 14 amino acids.

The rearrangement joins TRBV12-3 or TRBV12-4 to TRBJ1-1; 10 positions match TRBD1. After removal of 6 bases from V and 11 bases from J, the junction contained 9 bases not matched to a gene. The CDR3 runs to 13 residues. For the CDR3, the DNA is TGTGCCAGCAGCACGACAGGGGGCATGAAGGCTTTCTTT. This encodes CASSTTGGMKAFF.

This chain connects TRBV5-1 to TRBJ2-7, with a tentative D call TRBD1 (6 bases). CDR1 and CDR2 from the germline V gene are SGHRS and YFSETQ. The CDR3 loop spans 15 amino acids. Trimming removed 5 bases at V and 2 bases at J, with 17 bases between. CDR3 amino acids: CASSMYRAGAYEQYF. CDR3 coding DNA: TGCGCCAGCAGTATGTACAGGGCTGGGGCCTACGAGCAGTACTTC. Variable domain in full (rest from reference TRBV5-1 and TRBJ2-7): KAGVTQTPRYLIKTRGQQVTLSCSPISGHRSVSWYQQTPGQGLQFLFEYFSETQRNKGNFPGRFSGRQFSNSRSEMNVSTLELGDSALYLCASSMYRAGAYEQYFGPGTRLTVT.